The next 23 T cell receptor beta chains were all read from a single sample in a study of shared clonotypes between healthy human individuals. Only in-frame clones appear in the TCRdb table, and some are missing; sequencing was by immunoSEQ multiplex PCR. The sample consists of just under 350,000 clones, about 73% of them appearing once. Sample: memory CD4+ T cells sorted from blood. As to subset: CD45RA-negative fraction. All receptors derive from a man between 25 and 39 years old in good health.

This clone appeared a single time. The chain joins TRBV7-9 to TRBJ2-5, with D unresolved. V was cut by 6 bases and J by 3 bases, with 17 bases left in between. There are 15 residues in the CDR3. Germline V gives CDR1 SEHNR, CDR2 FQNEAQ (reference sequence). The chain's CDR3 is CASRRPGTLEETQYF. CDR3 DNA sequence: TGTGCCAGCAGGCGCCCCGGTACCCTAGAAGAGACCCAGTACTTC.

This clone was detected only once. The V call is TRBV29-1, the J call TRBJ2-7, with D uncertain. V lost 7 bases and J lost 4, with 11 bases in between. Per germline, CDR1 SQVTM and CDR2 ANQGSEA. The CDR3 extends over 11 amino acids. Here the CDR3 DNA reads TGCAGCGCCCAGGCAACTTACGAGCAGTACTTC. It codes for CSAQATYEQYF.

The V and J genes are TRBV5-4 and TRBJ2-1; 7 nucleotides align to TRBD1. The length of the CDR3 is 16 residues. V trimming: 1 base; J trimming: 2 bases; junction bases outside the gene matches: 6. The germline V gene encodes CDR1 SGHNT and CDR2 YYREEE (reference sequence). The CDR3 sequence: CASSLPRQGTYNEQFF. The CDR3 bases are TGTGCCAGCAGCTTGCCCAGACAGGGAACCTACAATGAGCAGTTCTTC.

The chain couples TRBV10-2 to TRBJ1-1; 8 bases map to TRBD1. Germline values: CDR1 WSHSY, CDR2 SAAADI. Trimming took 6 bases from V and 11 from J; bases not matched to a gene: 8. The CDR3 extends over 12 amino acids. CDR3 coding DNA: TGCGCCAGCAGGGACAGGGCAACTGGGGCTTTCTTT. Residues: CASRDRATGAFF.

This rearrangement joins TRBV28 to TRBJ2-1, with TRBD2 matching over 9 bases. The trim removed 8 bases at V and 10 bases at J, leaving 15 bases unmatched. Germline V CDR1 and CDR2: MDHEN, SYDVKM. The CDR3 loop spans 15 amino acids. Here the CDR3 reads CASRFAGGGLREQFF. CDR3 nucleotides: TGTGCCAGCCGCTTTGCGGGAGGGGGTCTGAGGGAGCAGTTCTTC. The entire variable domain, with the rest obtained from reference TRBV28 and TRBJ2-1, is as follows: DVKVTQSSRYLVKRTGEKVFLECVQDMDHENMFWYRQDPGLGLRLIYFSYDVKMKEKGDIPEGYSVSREKKERFSLILESASTNQTSMYLCASRFAGGGLREQFFGPGTRLTVL.

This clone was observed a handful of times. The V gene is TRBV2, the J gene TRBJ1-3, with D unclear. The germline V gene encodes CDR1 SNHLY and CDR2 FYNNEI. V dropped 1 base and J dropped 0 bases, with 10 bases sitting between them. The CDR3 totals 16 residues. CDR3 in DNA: TGTGCCAGCAGTGAAGAGTCCGGCTACTCTGGAAACACCATATATTTT. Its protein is CASSEESGYSGNTIYF. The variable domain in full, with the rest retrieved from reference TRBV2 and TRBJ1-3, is EPEVTQTPSHQVTQMGQEVILRCVPISNHLYFYWYRQILGQKVEFLVSFYNNEISEKSEIFDDQFSVERPDGSNFTLKIRSTKLEDSAMYFCASSEESGYSGNTIYFGEGSWLTVV.

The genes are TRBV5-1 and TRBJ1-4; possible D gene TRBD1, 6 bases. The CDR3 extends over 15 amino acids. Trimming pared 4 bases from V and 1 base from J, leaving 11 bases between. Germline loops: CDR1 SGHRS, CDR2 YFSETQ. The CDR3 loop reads CASSPETGTNEKLFF. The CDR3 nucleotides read TGCGCCAGCAGCCCGGAGACAGGAACTAATGAAAAACTGTTTTTT.

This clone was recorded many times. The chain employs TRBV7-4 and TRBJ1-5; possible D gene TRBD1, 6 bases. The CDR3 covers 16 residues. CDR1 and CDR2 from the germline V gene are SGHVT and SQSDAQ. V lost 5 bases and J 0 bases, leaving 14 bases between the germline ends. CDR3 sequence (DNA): TGTGCCAGCAGCGCGTACAGGGATTATAGCAATCAGCCCCAGCATTTT. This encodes CASSAYRDYSNQPQHF.

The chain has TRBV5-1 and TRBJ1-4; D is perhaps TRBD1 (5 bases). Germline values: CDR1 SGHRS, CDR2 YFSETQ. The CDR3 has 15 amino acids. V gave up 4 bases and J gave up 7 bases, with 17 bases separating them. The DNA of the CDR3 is TGCGCCAGCAGCATCAAGGGGTCCGAATTTGAAAAACTGTTTTTT. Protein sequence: CASSIKGSEFEKLFF.

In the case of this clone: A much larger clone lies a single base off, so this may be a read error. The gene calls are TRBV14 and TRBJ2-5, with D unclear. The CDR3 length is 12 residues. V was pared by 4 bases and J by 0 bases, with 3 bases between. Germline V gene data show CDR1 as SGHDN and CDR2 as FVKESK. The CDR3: CASSRYQETQYF. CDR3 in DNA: TGTGCCAGCAGCCGGTACCAAGAGACCCAGTACTTC.

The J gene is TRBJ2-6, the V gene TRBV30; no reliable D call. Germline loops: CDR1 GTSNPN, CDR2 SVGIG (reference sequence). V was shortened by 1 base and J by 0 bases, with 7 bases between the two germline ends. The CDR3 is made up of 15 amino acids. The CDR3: CAWSGSDSGANVLTF. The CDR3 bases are TGTGCCTGGAGTGGTAGTGACTCTGGGGCCAACGTCCTGACTTTC.

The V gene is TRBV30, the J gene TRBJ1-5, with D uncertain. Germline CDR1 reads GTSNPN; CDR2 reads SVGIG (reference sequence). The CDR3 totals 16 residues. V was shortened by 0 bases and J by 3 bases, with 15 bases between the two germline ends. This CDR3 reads CAWSVRKGLPNQPQHF. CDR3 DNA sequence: TGTGCCTGGAGTGTACGTAAAGGCTTGCCCAATCAGCCCCAGCATTTT.

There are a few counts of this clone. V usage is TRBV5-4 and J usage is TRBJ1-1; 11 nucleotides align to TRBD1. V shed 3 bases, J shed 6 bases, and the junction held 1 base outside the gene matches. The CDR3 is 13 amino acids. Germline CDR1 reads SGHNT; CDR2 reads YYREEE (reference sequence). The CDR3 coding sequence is TGTGCCAGCAGCTGGGACAGGGGGGCTGAAGCTTTCTTT. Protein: CASSWDRGAEAFF.

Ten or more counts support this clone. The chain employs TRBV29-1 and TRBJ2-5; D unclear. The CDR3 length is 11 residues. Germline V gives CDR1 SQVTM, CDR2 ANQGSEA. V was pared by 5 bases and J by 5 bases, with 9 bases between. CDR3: CSVSSAETQYF. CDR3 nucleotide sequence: TGCAGCGTTTCTTCAGCCGAGACCCAGTACTTC.

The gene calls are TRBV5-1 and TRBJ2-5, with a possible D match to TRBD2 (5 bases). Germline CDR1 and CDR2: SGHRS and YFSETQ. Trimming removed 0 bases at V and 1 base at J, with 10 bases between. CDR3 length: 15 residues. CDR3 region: CASSLAWTFQETQYF. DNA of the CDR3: TGCGCCAGCAGCTTGGCTTGGACTTTCCAAGAGACCCAGTACTTC.

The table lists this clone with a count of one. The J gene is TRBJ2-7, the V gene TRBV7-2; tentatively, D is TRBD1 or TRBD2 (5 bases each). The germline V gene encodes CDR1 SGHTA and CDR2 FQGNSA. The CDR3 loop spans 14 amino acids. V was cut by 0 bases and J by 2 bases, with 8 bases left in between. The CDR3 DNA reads TGTGCCAGCAGCTTAGCCGGGGCACCCTACGAGCAGTACTTC. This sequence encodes CASSLAGAPYEQYF.

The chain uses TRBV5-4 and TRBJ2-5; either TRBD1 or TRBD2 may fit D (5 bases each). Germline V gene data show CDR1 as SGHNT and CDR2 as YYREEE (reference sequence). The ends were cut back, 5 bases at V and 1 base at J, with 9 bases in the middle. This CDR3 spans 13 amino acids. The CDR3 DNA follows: TGTGCCAGCAGACTTGGGGGCCAAGAGACCCAGTACTTC. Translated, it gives CASRLGGQETQYF.

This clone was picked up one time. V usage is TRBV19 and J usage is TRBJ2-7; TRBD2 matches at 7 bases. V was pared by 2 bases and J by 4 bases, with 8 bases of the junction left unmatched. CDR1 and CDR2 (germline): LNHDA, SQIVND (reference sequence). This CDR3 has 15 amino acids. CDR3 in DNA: TGTGCCAGTAGTATAACCAGCGGGGAACTTTACGAGCAGTACTTC. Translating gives CASSITSGELYEQYF.

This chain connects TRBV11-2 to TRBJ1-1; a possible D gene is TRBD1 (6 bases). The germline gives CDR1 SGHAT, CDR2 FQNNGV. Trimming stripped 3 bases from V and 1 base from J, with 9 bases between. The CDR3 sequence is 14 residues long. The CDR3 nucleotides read TGTGCCAGCAGCTTTAGGGGGGAGAACACTGAAGCTTTCTTT. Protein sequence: CASSFRGENTEAFF.

CDR3 amino acids: CASTLDRGRPYEQYF. As DNA, the CDR3 is TGTGCCAGCACCTTGGACAGGGGGCGACCCTACGAGCAGTACTTC. The rearrangement joins TRBV2 to TRBJ2-7, with 11 bases fitting TRBD1. The CDR3 extends over 15 amino acids. Germline V gene lookup returns CDR1 SNHLY and CDR2 FYNNEI. J lost 2 bases, V lost 7 bases, and 7 bases had no gene match.

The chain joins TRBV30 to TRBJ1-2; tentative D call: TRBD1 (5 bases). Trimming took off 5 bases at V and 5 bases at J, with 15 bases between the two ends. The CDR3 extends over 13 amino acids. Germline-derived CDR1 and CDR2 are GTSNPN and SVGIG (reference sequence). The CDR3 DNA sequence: TGTGCCTGGGATGCCGGGACGGTATATGGCTACACCTTC. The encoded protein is CAWDAGTVYGYTF.

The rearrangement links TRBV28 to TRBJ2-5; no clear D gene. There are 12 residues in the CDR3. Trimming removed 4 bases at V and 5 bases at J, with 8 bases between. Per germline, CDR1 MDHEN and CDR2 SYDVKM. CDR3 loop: CASSSTRETQYF. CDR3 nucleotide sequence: TGTGCCAGCAGTTCTACACGGGAGACCCAGTACTTC.

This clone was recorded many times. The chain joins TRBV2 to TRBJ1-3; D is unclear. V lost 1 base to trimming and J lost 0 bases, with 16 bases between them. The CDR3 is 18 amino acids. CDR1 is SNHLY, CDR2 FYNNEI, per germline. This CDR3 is CASSEVASGPSSGNTIYF. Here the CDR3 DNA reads TGTGCCAGCAGTGAAGTTGCGTCGGGCCCGAGCTCTGGAAACACCATATATTTT. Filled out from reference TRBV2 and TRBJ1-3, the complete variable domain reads EPEVTQTPSHQVTQMGQEVILRCVPISNHLYFYWYRQILGQKVEFLVSFYNNEISEKSEIFDDQFSVERPDGSNFTLKIRSTKLEDSAMYFCASSEVASGPSSGNTIYFGEGSWLTVV.